A single sample gave rise to the 2 T cell receptor beta chains below, sequenced in a study of spatial heterogeneity in lung cancer. Time point specified: sample taken at primary tumor resection. Whole RNA was taken from tumor, nontumor lung or frozen PBMC; it was then sequenced unsorted. TCRdb re-called the 5' RACE reads through MiXCR, storing one row per CDR3 protein. The repertoire holds 50,000 to 55,000 distinct CDR3 sequences, with roughly 6.5% as singletons. Here the sequenced sample was PBMCs, taken at surgery. The receptor source for this set is a female donor with early-stage non-small cell lung cancer.

This chain joins TRBV5-6 and TRBJ1-2; 7 bases match TRBD1. CDR3 length: 12 amino acids. Germline V gene lookup returns CDR1 SGHDT and CDR2 YYEEEE. V gave up 4 bases and J gave up 10 bases; unmatched junction bases: 7. This CDR3 is CASSRLQGYYTF. In DNA form, the CDR3 reads TGTGCCAGCAGCCGGCTACAGGGGTACTACACCTTC.

This clonotype occurred many times. V is TRBV20-1 and J is TRBJ2-5; D gene ambiguous. The CDR3 runs 12 residues. Looked up from germline, CDR1 is DFQATT and CDR2 is SNEGSKA (reference sequence). Trimming shortened V by 3 bases and J by 1 base, and 6 bases separated the two germline ends. The CDR3 loop is CSASITQETQYF. CDR3 nucleotides: TGCAGTGCTAGCATCACCCAAGAGACCCAGTACTTC.